The clone carrying this T cell receptor (beta chain) was seen only a few times. Its specificity is not known. Averaging around 120 mL, one heparinised blood draw was given by each donor. This sample is part of a study of beta chain features in type 1 diabetes. Study findings and constraints: Shortening of TCRB CDR3s, moderate but significant, appeared in all four CD4+ subsets of Type 1 diabetes patients. cDNA sequencing could over-represent cells with high TCR expression. Reduced insertions and increased deletions marked VDJ junctions in type 1 diabetes patients.

TCRB transcripts that were expressed got sequenced, as all of the isolated RNA had been reverse transcribed. Using immunoSEQ multiplex PCR, the repertoire was profiled, and TCRdb retains in-frame clones only, with some absent. The data show nearly 250,000 clones, with about 14% seen just once and around 0.03% held by the top ten. J lost 4 bases, V lost 6 bases, and 8 bases had no gene match. Germline CDR1 and CDR2: LNHDA and SQIVND (reference sequence). The CDR3 runs to 14 residues. This TCR was sampled from a woman in her 40s in good health. The J gene is TRBJ2-5, the V gene TRBV19, with TRBD1 matching over 7 bases. Sequencing input: naive CD4+ T cells from blood. The CDR3 DNA follows: TGTGCCAGTAGGAGAAACAGGGGAGCAGAGACCCAGTACTTC. This encodes CASRRNRGAETQYF. Full variable domain (rest looked up from reference TRBV19 and TRBJ2-5): DGGITQSPKYLFRKEGQNVTLSCEQNLNHDAMYWYRQDPGQGLRLIYYSQIVNDFQKGDIAEGYSVSREKKESFPLTVTSAQKNPTAFYLCASRRNRGAETQYFGPGTRLLVL.